This is a list of T cell receptor beta chains from one sample in a study of cytomegalovirus exposure and HLA in healthy donors. Here immunoSEQ multiplex PCR was the method, and the copy in TCRdb shows in-frame clones only, minus some. The sample holds around 400,000 clones, about nine tenths seen once. The sample consisted of PBMCs. The source is a young woman in good health and CMV-seronegative. Each CDR3 is given with its conserved first and last residue. Each record gives: clone size, V gene, D gene, J gene, CDR3 DNA, CDR3 protein. The D gene is left open where the match is weak. Only part of the rows carry a size: once, few, many, or a class if the clone is expanded.

.	TRBV27	TRBD2	TRBJ2-7	TGTGCCAGCAGCTCTAGCGGGGAGCTCTACGAGCAGTACTTC	CASSSSGELYEQYF
.	TRBV6-4	TRBD1	TRBJ1-1	TGTGCCAGCAGTCCCACAGGGGGTGCTGAAGCTTTCTTT	CASSPTGGAEAFF
.	TRBV5-1	TRBD1	TRBJ2-7	TGCGCCAGCAGCGCAAGACAGGGAAACTACGAGCAGTACTTC	CASSARQGNYEQYF
.	TRBV6-1	.	TRBJ2-7	TGTGCCAGCAGTATAATTGCGGGACAGAACTACGAGCAGTACTTC	CASSIIAGQNYEQYF
.	TRBV11-2	TRBD2	TRBJ2-2	TGTGCCAGCAGTTCTATAGCGGGGGGAACAAACACCGGGGAGCTGTTTTTT	CASSSIAGGTNTGELFF
.	TRBV7-9	.	TRBJ2-7	TGTGCCAGCAGCTTGGTTAGCTACGAGCAGTACTTC	CASSLVSYEQYF
.	TRBV28	.	TRBJ2-1	TGTGCCAGCAGTCCACCTAAGCCGGGTCGAAGCTCCTACAATGAGCAGTTCTTC	CASSPPKPGRSSYNEQFF
.	TRBV10-2	TRBD2	TRBJ2-2	TGCGCCAGCAGAGACAGCGGGGGGGCTTCCGGGGAGCTGTTTTTT	CASRDSGGASGELFF
.	TRBV4-1	TRBD2	TRBJ2-2	TGCGCCAGCAGCCAGGGACTAGCGGGCCCTAGGGGGGAGCTGTTTTTT	CASSQGLAGPRGELFF
.	TRBV28	TRBD2	TRBJ2-3	TGTGCCAGCAGCACAACATTACTAGCGGGAGGCGAGGGCAACACAGATACGCAGTATTTT	CASSTTLLAGGEGNTDTQYF
.	TRBV19	.	TRBJ1-5	TGTGCCAGTAACAGACCCCCCGAATGGCCCCAGCATTTT	CASNRPPEWPQHF
.	TRBV5-5	TRBD1	TRBJ2-1	TGTGCCAGCAGCTTTGACAGGGGAGAACTTGAGCAGTTCTTC	CASSFDRGELEQFF
once	TRBV27	.	TRBJ2-3	TGTGCCAGCAGTTTTCGGAGCGCTCGGAGCACAGATACGCAGTATTTT	CASSFRSARSTDTQYF
.	TRBV7-2	.	TRBJ2-5	TGTGCCAGCAGCCTGGGGCGGACAGCCCTGGGTCGTGGGGAGACCCAGTACTTC	CASSLGRTALGRGETQYF
.	TRBV4-1	TRBD2	TRBJ2-3	TGCGCCAGCAGCCTGATTTTGAGCGGGGGGGCCCCAGATACGCAGTATTTT	CASSLILSGGAPDTQYF
.	TRBV14	.	TRBJ2-7	TGTGCCAGCAGCCAATCCCGGCAGAATAGCGTCGCCTTC	CASSQSRQNSVAF
.	TRBV19	.	TRBJ1-2	TGTGCCAGTAGCCTCGGGGGGGACTATGGCTACACCTTC	CASSLGGDYGYTF
.	TRBV7-9	TRBD2	TRBJ2-7	TGTGCCAGCAGTTATTCCGGGAGGTACGAGCAGTACTTC	CASSYSGRYEQYF
.	TRBV6-5	.	TRBJ1-2	TGTGCCAGCAGTTCCCGACAGTACAGAACTATAGATGGCTACACCTTC	CASSSRQYRTIDGYTF
.	TRBV6-4	.	TRBJ1-5	TGTGCCAGCAGTGGGCGGGGCCGAGGAGAAATCTTCAATCAGCCCCAGCATTTT	CASSGRGRGEIFNQPQHF
.	TRBV7-6	.	TRBJ1-3	TGTGCCAGCAGCCGCGCACCGGGGAACACCATATATTTT	CASSRAPGNTIYF
.	TRBV28	TRBD1	TRBJ1-5	TGTGCCAGCAGCAAACCGGGACAGGGGTATCAGCCCCAGCATTTT	CASSKPGQGYQPQHF
.	TRBV29-1	TRBD2	TRBJ2-5	TGCAGCGTTGTGGCTAGCGGGTCCGAGACCCAGTACTTC	CSVVASGSETQYF
.	TRBV27	.	TRBJ2-3	TGTGCCAGCAGTTTGAGGGGGGGGACAGATACGCAGTATTTT	CASSLRGGTDTQYF
.	TRBV19	.	TRBJ1-5	TGTGCCAGTAGTATACGTTGGGGCCGGCCCCAGCATTTT	CASSIRWGRPQHF
.	TRBV27	TRBD2	TRBJ2-7	TGTGCCAGTCGTAGCGGGGGGAGCTACGAGCAGTACTTC	CASRSGGSYEQYF
.	TRBV6-1	.	TRBJ1-4	TGTGCCAGCAGTGAAGAAGGAGGGGCGCCTGAAAAACTGTTTTTT	CASSEEGGAPEKLFF
.	TRBV5-4	TRBD1	TRBJ2-7	TGTGCCAGCAGCTTGGGACAGGGATCCCCCTACGAGCAGTACTTC	CASSLGQGSPYEQYF
.	TRBV7-2	.	TRBJ2-7	TGTGCCAGCAGCTCCCAATCTAGAATCAACTACGAGCAGTACTTC	CASSSQSRINYEQYF
.	TRBV9	.	TRBJ2-6	TGTGCCAGCAGCGTGAGACTGGACACCTCCTCTGGGGCCAACGTCCTGACTTTC	CASSVRLDTSSGANVLTF
.	TRBV21-1	.	TRBJ1-3	TGTGCCAGCAGCAAAATGGCAGAAAGCTCTGGAAACACCATATATTTT	CASSKMAESSGNTIYF
.	TRBV5-4	TRBD2	TRBJ2-1	TGTGCCAGCAGGGGGATAGCGGGGGGCAATGAGCAGTTCTTC	CASRGIAGGNEQFF
.	TRBV4-1	.	TRBJ1-4	TGCGCCAGCAGCCAAGTGGGCTTGGGTCCTGAAAAACTGTTTTTT	CASSQVGLGPEKLFF
.	TRBV11-2	.	TRBJ2-7	TGTGCCAGCAGCTTAGGTGGGGGGAATTTCTACGAGCAGTACTTC	CASSLGGGNFYEQYF
.	TRBV27	.	TRBJ1-1	TGTGCCAGCAGTTTAAGTCCCGGAGGAACTGAAGCTTTCTTT	CASSLSPGGTEAFF
.	TRBV7-9	.	TRBJ2-2	TGTGCCAGCAGCTTACTTCCCACCGGGGAGCTGTTTTTT	CASSLLPTGELFF
.	TRBV19	TRBD1	TRBJ1-5	TGTGCCAGCAGACGGGAATATGGGGCAGGGGGGAGTCAGCCCCAGCATTTT	CASRREYGAGGSQPQHF
.	TRBV7-9	TRBD1	TRBJ1-1	TGTGCCAGCAGACCGGACAGGGAAACTGAAGCTTTCTTT	CASRPDRETEAFF
.	TRBV5-4	TRBD2	TRBJ2-1	TGTGCCAGCAGCCGGAGATTCCTAGCGGGGGGGCCCGCCAATGAGCAGTTCTTC	CASSRRFLAGGPANEQFF
.	TRBV28	TRBD1	TRBJ1-5	TGTGCCAGCAGTTCGGACAGGGTCCCTTATAGCAATCAGCCCCAGCATTTT	CASSSDRVPYSNQPQHF
.	TRBV27	TRBD1	TRBJ2-3	TGTGCCAGCAGTCCCCAGGGGGACACAGATACGCAGTATTTT	CASSPQGDTDTQYF
.	TRBV28	.	TRBJ2-7	TGTGCCACTCAAAGGGGCAGTCCCTACGAGCAGTACTTC	CATQRGSPYEQYF
once	TRBV7-8	.	TRBJ1-5	TGTGCCAGCAGTTGGGGAGAGGGAGGACAGCCCCAGCATTTT	CASSWGEGGQPQHF
.	TRBV5-4	.	TRBJ1-2	TGTGCCAGCAGCTTGGACGGGATATATGGCTACACCTTC	CASSLDGIYGYTF
.	TRBV20-1	TRBD1	TRBJ1-1	TGCAGTCAACAGGGGTACACTGAAGCTTTCTTT	CSQQGYTEAFF
.	TRBV27	TRBD1	TRBJ1-2	TGTGCCAGCAGGCCCGACGTTACTCCGGGACAGGGGTATGGCTACACCTTC	CASRPDVTPGQGYGYTF
.	TRBV5-4	TRBD2	TRBJ2-1	TGTGCCAGCAGCCAAGGGATAGCGGGGGGCCGTGGTACGAACAATGAGCAGTTCTTC	CASSQGIAGGRGTNNEQFF
few	TRBV28	TRBD1	TRBJ1-2	TGTGCCAGCAGTTCCGTGGGACAGGGATGGGGCTACACCTTC	CASSSVGQGWGYTF